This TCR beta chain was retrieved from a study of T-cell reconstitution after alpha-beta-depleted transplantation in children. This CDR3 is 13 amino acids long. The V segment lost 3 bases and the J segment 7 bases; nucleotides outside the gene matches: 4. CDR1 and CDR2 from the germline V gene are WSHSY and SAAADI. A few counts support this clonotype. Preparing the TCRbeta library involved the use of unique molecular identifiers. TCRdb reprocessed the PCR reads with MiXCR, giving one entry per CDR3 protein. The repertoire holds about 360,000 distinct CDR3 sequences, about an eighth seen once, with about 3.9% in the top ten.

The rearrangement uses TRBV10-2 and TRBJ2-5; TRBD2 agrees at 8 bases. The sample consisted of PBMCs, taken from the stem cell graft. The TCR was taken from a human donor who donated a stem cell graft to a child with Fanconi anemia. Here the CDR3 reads CASSETSGATQYF. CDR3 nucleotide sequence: TGCGCCAGCAGTGAAACTAGCGGTGCGACCCAGTACTTC.